This TCR beta chain stems from a study of control samples from healthy donors and cancer patients. This clone was detected a few times. The table came from immunoSEQ multiplex PCR; TCRdb's copy has only in-frame clones and leaves some out. Seen here are 20,000 to 30,000 clones, roughly four fifths observed once, and the top ten hold 23%. Germline-derived CDR1 and CDR2 are KGHSH and LQKENI. The length of the CDR3 is 15 residues. V lost 3 bases and J lost 0; bases outside the gene matches: 5. The chain is built from TRBV18 and TRBJ2-7, with 7 positions matching TRBD2. The origin of this receptor is a man aged 55 to 70 with colorectal cancer. Source material: PBMCs. In nucleotides, the CDR3 is TGTGCCAGCTCACCCCCGGGGGGATCCTCCTACGAGCAGTACTTC. Protein product: CASSPPGGSSYEQYF.